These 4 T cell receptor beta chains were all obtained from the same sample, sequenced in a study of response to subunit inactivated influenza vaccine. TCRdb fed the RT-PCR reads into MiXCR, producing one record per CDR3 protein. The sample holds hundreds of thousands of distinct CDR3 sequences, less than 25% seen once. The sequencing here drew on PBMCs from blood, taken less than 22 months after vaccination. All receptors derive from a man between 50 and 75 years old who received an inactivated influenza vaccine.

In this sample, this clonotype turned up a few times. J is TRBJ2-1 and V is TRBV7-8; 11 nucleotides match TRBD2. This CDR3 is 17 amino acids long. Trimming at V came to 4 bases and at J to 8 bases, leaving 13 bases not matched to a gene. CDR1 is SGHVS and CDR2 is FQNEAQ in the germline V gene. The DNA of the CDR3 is TGTGCCAGCAGCTCAAGACTAGCGGGGCTCAATTCGGATGAGCAGTTCTTC. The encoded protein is CASSSRLAGLNSDEQFF.

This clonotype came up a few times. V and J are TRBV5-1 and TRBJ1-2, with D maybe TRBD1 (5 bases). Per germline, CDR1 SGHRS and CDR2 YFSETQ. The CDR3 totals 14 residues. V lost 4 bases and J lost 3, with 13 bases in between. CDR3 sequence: CASSPIDSHYGYTF. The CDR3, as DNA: TGCGCCAGCAGCCCAATCGACAGCCACTATGGCTACACCTTC.

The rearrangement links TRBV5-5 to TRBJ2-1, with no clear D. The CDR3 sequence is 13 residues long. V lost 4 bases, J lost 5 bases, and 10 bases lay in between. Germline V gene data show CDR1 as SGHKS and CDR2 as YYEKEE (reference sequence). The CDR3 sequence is CASSAYKDNEQFF. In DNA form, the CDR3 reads TGTGCCAGCAGCGCCTACAAGGACAATGAGCAGTTCTTC.

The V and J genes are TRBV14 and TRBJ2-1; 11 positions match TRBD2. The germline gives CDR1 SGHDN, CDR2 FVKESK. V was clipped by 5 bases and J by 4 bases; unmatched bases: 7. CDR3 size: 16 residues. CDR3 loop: CASSSYGTSGYNEQFF. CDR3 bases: TGTGCCAGCAGCTCCTACGGGACTAGCGGATACAATGAGCAGTTCTTC.